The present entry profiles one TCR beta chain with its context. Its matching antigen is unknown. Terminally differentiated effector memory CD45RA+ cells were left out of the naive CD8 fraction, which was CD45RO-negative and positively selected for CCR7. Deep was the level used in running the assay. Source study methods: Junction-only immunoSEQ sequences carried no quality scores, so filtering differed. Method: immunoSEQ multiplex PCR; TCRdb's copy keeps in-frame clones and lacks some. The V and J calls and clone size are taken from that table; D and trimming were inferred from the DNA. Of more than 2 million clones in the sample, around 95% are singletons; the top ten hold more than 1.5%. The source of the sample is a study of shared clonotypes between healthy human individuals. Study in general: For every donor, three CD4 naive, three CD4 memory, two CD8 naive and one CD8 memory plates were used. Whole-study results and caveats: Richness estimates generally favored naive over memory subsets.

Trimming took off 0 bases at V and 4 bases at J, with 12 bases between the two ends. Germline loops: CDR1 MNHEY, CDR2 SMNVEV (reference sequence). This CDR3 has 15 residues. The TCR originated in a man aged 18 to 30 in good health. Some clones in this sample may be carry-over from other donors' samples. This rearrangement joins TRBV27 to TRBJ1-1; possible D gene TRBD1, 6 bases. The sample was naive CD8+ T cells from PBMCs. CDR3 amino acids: CASSLSGGVVTEAFF. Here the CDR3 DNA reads TGTGCCAGCAGTTTATCAGGGGGGGTTGTCACTGAAGCTTTCTTT.